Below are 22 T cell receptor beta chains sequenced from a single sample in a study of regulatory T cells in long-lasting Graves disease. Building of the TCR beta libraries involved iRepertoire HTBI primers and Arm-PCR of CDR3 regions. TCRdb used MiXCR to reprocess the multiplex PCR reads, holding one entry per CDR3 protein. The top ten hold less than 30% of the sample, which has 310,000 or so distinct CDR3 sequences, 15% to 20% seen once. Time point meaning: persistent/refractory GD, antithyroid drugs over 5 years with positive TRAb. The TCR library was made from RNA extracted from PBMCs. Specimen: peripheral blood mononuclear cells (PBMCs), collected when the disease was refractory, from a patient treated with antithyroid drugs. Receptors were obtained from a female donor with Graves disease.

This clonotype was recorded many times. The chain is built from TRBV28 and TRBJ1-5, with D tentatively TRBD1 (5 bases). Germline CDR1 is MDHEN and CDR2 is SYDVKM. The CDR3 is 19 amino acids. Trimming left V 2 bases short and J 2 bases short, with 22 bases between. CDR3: CASSLVRGEVYEGNQPQHF. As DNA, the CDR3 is TGTGCCAGCAGTTTAGTAAGGGGTGAGGTTTATGAAGGCAATCAGCCCCAGCATTTT.

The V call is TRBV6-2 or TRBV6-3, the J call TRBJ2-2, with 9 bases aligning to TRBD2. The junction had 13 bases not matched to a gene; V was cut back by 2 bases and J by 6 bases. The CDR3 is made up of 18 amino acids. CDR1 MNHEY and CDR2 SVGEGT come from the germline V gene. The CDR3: CASSYLGLAGASPGELFF. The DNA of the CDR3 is TGTGCCAGCAGTTACCTGGGACTAGCAGGCGCGAGTCCCGGGGAGCTGTTTTTT.

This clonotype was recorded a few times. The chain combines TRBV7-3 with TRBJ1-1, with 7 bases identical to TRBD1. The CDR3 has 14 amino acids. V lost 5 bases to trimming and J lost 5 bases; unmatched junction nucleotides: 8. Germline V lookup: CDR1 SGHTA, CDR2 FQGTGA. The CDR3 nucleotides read TGTGCCAGCAGCGCTGCAGGGGGATTAACTGAAGCTTTCTTT. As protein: CASSAAGGLTEAFF.

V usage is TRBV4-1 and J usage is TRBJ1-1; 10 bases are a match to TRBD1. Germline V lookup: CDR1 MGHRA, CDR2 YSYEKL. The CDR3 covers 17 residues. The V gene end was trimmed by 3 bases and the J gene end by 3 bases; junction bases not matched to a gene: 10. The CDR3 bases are TGCGCCAGCAGCCAGGCCGGGACAGGGGAATGGGACACTGAAGCTTTCTTT. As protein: CASSQAGTGEWDTEAFF.

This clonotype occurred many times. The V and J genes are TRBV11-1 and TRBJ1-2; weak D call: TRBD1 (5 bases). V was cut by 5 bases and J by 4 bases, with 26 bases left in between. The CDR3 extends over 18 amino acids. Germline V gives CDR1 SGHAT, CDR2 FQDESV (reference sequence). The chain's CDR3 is CASSPATGRTHRGYGYTF. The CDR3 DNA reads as TGTGCCAGCAGCCCCGCGACCGGAAGGACACACCGAGGCTATGGCTACACCTTC.

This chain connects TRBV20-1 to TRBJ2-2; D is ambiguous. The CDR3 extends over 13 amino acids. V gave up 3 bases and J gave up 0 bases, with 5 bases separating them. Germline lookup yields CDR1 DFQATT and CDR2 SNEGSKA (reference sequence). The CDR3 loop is CSARLTNTGELFF. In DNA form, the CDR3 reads TGCAGTGCTAGGCTGACGAACACCGGGGAGCTGTTTTTT.

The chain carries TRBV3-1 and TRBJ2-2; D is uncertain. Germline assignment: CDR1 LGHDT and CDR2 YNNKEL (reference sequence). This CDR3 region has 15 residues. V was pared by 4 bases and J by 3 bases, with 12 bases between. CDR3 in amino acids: CASSLDLSHTGELFF. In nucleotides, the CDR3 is TGTGCCAGCAGCCTGGACCTCTCCCACACCGGGGAGCTGTTTTTT.

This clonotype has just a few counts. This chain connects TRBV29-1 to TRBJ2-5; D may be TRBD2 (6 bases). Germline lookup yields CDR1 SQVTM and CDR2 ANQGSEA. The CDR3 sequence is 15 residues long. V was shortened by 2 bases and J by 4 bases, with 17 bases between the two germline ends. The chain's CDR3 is CSVEQGHAGGETQYF. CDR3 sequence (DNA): TGCAGCGTTGAACAAGGTCATGCCGGGGGAGAGACCCAGTACTTC.

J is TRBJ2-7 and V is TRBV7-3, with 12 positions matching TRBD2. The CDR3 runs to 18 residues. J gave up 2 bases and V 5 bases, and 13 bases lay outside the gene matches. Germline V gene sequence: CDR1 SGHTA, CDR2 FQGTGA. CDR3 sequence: CASSPRELAGGLAYEQYF. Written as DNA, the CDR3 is TGTGCCAGCAGCCCAAGGGAACTAGCGGGGGGCCTCGCCTACGAGCAGTACTTC.

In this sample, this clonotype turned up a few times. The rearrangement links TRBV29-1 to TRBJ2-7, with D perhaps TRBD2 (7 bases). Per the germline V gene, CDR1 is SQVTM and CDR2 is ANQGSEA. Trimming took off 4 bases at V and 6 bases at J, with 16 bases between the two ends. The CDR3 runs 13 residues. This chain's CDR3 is CSVAGGPYVEQYF. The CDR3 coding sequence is TGCAGCGTTGCCGGGGGGCCCTATGTCGAGCAGTACTTC.

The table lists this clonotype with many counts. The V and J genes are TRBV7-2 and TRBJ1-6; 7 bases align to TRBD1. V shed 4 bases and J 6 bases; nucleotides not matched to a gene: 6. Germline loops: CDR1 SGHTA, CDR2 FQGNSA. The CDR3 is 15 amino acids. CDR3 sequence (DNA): TGTGCCAGCAGCTGGACGGGACAGCGTAATTCACCCCTCCACTTT. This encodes CASSWTGQRNSPLHF.

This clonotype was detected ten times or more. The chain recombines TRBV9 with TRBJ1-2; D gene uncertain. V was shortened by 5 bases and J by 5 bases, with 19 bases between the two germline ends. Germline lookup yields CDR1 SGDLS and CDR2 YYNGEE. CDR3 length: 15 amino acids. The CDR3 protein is CASSPRFGGVYGYTF. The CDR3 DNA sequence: TGTGCCAGCAGTCCCCGATTCGGCGGTGTTTATGGCTACACCTTC.

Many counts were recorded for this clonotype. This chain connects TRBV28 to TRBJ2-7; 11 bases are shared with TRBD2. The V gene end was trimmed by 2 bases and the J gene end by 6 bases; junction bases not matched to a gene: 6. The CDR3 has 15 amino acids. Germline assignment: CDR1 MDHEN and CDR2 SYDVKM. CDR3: CASSLLAGGKTEQYF. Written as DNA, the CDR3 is TGTGCCAGCAGTTTACTAGCGGGAGGCAAAACCGAGCAGTACTTC.

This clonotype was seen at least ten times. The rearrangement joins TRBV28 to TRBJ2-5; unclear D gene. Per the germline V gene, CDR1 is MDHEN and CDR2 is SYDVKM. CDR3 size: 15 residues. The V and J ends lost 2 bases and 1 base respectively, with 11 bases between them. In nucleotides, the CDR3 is TGTGCCAGCAGTTTAAGGGCGGCACTCCAAGAGACCCAGTACTTC. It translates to CASSLRAALQETQYF.

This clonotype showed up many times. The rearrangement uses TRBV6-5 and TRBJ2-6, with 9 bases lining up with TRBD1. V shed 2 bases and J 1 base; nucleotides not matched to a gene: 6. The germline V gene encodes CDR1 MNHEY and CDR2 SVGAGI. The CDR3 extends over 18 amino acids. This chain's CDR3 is CASSYVGQGPSGANVLTF. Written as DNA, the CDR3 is TGTGCCAGCAGTTACGTGGGACAGGGTCCTTCTGGGGCCAACGTCCTGACTTTC.

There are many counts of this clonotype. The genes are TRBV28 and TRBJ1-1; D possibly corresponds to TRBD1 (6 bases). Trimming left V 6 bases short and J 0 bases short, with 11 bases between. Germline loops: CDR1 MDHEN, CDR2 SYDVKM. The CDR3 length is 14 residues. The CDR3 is CASSGGGLNTEAFF. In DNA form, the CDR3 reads TGTGCCAGCAGCGGGGGGGGCTTGAACACTGAAGCTTTCTTT.

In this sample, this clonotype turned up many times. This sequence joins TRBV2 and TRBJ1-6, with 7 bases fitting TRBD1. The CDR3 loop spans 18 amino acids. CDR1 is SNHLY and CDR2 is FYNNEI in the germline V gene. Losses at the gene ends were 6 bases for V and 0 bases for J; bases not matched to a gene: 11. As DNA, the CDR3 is TGTGCCAGCAGGATTACGGCCGAGGGGGCCTCCTATAATTCACCCCTCCACTTT. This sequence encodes CASRITAEGASYNSPLHF.

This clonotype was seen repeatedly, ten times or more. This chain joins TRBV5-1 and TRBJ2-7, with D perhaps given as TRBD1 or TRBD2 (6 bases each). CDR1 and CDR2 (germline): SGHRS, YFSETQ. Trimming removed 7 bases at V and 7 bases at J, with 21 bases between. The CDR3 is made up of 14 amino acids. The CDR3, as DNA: TGCGCCAGCGCTCCCGGGGGCCGTAACGGGGAGCAGTACTTC. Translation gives CASAPGGRNGEQYF.

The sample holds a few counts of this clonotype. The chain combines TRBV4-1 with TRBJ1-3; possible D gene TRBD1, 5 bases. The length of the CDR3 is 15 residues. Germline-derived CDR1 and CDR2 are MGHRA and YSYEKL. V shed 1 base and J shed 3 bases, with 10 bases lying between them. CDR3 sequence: CASSQGRGGGNTIYF. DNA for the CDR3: TGCGCCAGCAGCCAAGGACGGGGCGGTGGAAACACCATATATTTT.

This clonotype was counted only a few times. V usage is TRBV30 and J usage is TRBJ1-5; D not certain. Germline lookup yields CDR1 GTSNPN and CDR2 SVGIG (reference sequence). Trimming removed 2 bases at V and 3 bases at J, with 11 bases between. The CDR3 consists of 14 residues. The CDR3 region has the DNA TGTGCCTGGAGTCGGACGGGGATCAATCAGCCCCAGCATTTT. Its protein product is CAWSRTGINQPQHF. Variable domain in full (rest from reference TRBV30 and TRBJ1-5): SQTIHQWPATLVQPVGSPLSLECTVEGTSNPNLYWYRQAAGRGLQLLFYSVGIGQISSEVPQNLSASRPQDRQFILSSKKLLLSDSGFYLCAWSRTGINQPQHFGDGTRLSIL.

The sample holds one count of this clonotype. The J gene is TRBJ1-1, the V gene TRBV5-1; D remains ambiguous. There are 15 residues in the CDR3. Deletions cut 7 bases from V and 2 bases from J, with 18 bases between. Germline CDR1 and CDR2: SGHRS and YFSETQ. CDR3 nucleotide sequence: TGCGCCAGCTCCATGGCCGGCTTCCTAAACACTGAAGCTTTCTTT. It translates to CASSMAGFLNTEAFF. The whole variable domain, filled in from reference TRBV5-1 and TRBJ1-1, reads KAGVTQTPRYLIKTRGQQVTLSCSPISGHRSVSWYQQTPGQGLQFLFEYFSETQRNKGNFPGRFSGRQFSNSRSEMNVSTLELGDSALYLCASSMAGFLNTEAFFGQGTRLTVV.

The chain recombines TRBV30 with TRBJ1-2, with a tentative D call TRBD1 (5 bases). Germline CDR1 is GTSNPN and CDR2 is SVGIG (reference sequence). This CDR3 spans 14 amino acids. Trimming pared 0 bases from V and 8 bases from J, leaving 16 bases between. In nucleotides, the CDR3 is TGTGCCTGGAGTGTATGGGCCGGGGGAGGCGGCTACACCTTC. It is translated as CAWSVWAGGGGYTF.